These 8 T cell receptor beta chains were all obtained from the same sample, sequenced in a study of cytomegalovirus exposure and HLA in healthy donors. The PCR employed 60 Vbeta primers together with 13 Jbeta primers. Data came from immunoSEQ multiplex PCR; TCRdb stores just in-frame clones and leaves some out. This repertoire shows 100,000 to 150,000 clones, 7% to 9.5% found once; its top ten account for around 6.1%. Sequenced material: PBMCs. Receptors originate from a woman aged 40 to 50 in good health and CMV-seropositive.

V usage is TRBV5-1 and J usage is TRBJ2-1; 10 nucleotides agree with TRBD1. The CDR3 consists of 14 residues. Germline CDR1 SGHRS, CDR2 YFSETQ. Unmatched junction bases numbered 6, after V lost 3 bases and J lost 9 bases. CDR3 sequence (DNA): TGCGCCAGCAGCTCGGCGACAGGGGGCCTTGAGCAGTTCTTC. This sequence encodes CASSSATGGLEQFF.

This clone has only a few counts. The chain's CDR3 is CASSVVTGGPTEAFF. The CDR3 nucleotides are TGTGCCAGCAGCGTAGTTACAGGGGGACCCACTGAAGCTTTCTTT. This chain connects TRBV9 to TRBJ1-1; 8 positions match TRBD1. Germline V lookup: CDR1 SGDLS, CDR2 YYNGEE. The CDR3 spans 15 residues. V was clipped by 0 bases and J by 4 bases; unmatched bases: 5. Full variable domain (outside the CDR3, taken from reference TRBV9 and TRBJ1-1): DSGVTQTPKHLITATGQRVTLRCSPRSGDLSVYWYQQSLDQGLQFLIQYYNGEERAKGNILERFSAQQFPDLHSELNLSSLELGDSALYFCASSVVTGGPTEAFFGQGTRLTVV.

This chain links TRBV29-1 with TRBJ1-2; 8 positions match TRBD1. The V gene end was trimmed by 7 bases and the J gene end by 5 bases; junction bases not matched to a gene: 6. The CDR3 covers 12 residues. CDR1 SQVTM and CDR2 ANQGSEA come from the germline V gene. The CDR3 DNA follows: TGCAGCGCAGACAGGGGCGGGTATGGCTACACCTTC. Protein: CSADRGGYGYTF.

V gene TRBV6-1 combines with J gene TRBJ2-1, with D maybe TRBD2 (5 bases). Germline loops: CDR1 MNHNS, CDR2 SASEGT. The CDR3 runs 15 residues. Trimming cost V 7 bases and J 0 bases, with 13 bases left between them. CDR3 amino acids: CASIVQEGSYNEQFF. The CDR3 DNA sequence: TGTGCCAGCATTGTACAAGAGGGCTCCTACAATGAGCAGTTCTTC.

V gene TRBV30 combines with J gene TRBJ2-1; 7 bases align to TRBD2. J lost 4 bases, V lost 7 bases, and 7 bases had no gene match. Germline values: CDR1 GTSNPN, CDR2 SVGIG (reference sequence). The CDR3 length is 13 residues. Here the CDR3 DNA reads TGTGCCTATCAGGGCGGGGGATACAATGAGCAGTTCTTC. Amino acids: CAYQGGGYNEQFF.

The chain has TRBV28 and TRBJ1-1; D uncertain. Germline loops: CDR1 MDHEN, CDR2 SYDVKM. The CDR3 extends over 15 amino acids. V lost 4 bases and J lost 6, with 18 bases in between. The CDR3 DNA is TGTGCCAGCAGTTCCATAAGCCCCCTGGGAGCTGAAGCTTTCTTT. It translates to CASSSISPLGAEAFF. The variable domain in full, completed from reference TRBV28 and TRBJ1-1, reads DVKVTQSSRYLVKRTGEKVFLECVQDMDHENMFWYRQDPGLGLRLIYFSYDVKMKEKGDIPEGYSVSREKKERFSLILESASTNQTSMYLCASSSISPLGAEAFFGQGTRLTVV.

The J gene is TRBJ2-7, the V gene TRBV5-1; the match to TRBD2 covers 9 bases. V shed 4 bases, J shed 1 base, and the junction held 3 bases outside the gene matches. The CDR3 loop spans 14 amino acids. CDR1 is SGHRS, CDR2 YFSETQ, per germline. CDR3 in amino acids: CASSGLASSYEQYF. Here the CDR3 DNA reads TGCGCCAGCAGCGGACTAGCGAGTTCCTACGAGCAGTACTTC.

The sample holds a few counts of this clone. V is TRBV7-8 and J is TRBJ2-2; 7 bases line up with TRBD1. The germline V gene has CDR1 SGHVS and CDR2 FQNEAQ. The CDR3 contains 16 residues. J gave up 3 bases and V 5 bases, and 9 bases lay outside the gene matches. CDR3 sequence: CASSPFRGTDTGELFF. As DNA, the CDR3 is TGTGCCAGCAGCCCTTTCCGTGGGACAGACACCGGGGAGCTGTTTTTT.